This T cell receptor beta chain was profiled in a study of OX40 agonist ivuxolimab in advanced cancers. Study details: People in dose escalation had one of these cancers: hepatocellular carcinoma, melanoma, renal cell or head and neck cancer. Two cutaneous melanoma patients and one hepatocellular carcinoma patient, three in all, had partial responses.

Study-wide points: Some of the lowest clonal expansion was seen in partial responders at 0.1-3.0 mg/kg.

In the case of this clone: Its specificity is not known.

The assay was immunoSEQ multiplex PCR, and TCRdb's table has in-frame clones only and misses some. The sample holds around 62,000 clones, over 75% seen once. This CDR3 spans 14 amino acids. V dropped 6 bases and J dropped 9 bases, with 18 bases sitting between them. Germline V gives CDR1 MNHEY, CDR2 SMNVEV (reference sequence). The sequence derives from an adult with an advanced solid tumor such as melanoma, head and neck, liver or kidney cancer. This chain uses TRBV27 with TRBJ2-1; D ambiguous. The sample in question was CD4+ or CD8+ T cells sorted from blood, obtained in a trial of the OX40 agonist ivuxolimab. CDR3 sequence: CASRPRTQAIEQFF. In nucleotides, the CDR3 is TGTGCCAGCAGACCGCGGACCCAGGCCATTGAGCAGTTCTTC.